Described below is a single TCR beta chain sequence and its context. This specimen comes from a study of beta chain features in type 1 diabetes. The CDR3 is 14 amino acids. V gave up 5 bases and J gave up 5 bases, with 15 bases separating them. Per germline, CDR1 SNHLY and CDR2 FYNNEI. Of the isolated RNA, all was reverse transcribed, and so the sequenced material was expressed TCRB transcripts. The data were produced by immunoSEQ multiplex PCR, yet TCRdb's version contains in-frame clones alone and is incomplete. The sample includes around 240,000 clones, about 70% of them seen just once. The TCR was taken from a man aged 25 to 45 in good health. This chain uses TRBV2 with TRBJ2-5, with D maybe TRBD1 (5 bases). Sequenced input: naive CD4+ T cells from blood. CDR3 nucleotides: TGTGCCAGCAGTCGAGGAGTCCAGGGTGAGACCCAGTACTTC. Amino acids: CASSRGVQGETQYF.